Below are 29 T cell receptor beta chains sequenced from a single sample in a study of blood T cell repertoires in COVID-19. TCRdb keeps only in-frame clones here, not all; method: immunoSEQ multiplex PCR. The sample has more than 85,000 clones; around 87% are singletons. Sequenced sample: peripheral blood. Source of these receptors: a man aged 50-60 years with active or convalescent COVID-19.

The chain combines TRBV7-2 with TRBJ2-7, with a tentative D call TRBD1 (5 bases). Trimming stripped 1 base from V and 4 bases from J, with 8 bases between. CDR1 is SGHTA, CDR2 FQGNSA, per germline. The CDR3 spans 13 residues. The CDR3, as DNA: TGTGCCAGCAGCTTAGGCGCAGGGTACGAGCAGTACGTC. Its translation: CASSLGAGYEQYV.

The chain's CDR3 is CASSPDRNSPLHF. DNA for the CDR3: TGTGCCAGCAGTCCCGACAGAAATTCACCCCTCCACTTT. The chain links TRBV12-3 or TRBV12-4 to TRBJ1-6; a possible D gene is TRBD1 (5 bases). The CDR3 sequence is 13 residues long. The V end lost 5 bases, the J end lost 7 bases, and 9 bases lay between the germline ends.

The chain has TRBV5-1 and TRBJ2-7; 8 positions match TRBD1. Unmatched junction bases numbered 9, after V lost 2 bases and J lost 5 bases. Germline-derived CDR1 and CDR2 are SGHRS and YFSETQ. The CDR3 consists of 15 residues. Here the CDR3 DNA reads TGCGCCAGCAGCTTAAGGACAGGGAGGCCCCACGAGCAGTACGTC. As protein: CASSLRTGRPHEQYV.

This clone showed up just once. This CDR3 is CASSFVRGAGNTIYF. As DNA, the CDR3 is TGTGCCAGCTCGTTCGTCAGGGGTGCTGGAAACACCATATATTTT. V usage is TRBV6-5 and J usage is TRBJ1-3; perhaps TRBD1 as D (6 bases). Looked up from germline, CDR1 is MNHEY and CDR2 is SVGAGI. Trimming left V 8 bases short and J 2 bases short, with 16 bases between. The length of the CDR3 is 15 residues.

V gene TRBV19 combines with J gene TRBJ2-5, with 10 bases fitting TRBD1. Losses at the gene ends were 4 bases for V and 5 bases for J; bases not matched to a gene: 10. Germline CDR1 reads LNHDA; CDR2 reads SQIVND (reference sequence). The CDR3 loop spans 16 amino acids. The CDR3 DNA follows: TGTGCCAGTAGTAGCCCGGGACAGGGGCTCGATGAGACCCAGTACTTC. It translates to CASSSPGQGLDETQYF.

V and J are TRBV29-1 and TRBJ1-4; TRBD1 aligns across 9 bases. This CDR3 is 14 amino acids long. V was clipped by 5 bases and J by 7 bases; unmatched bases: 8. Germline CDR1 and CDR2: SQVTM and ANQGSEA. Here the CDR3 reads CSVSRQGGGEKLFF. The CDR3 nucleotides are TGCAGCGTTTCCCGACAGGGGGGGGGTGAAAAACTGTTTTTT. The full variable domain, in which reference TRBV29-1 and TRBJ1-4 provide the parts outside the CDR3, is SAVISQKPSRDICQRGTSLTIQCQVDSQVTMMFWYRQQPGQSLTLIATANQGSEATYESGFVIDKFPISRPNLTFSTLTVSNMSPEDSSIYLCSVSRQGGGEKLFFGSGTQLSVL.

In DNA form, the CDR3 reads TGTGCCAGCTCACCGAGGACAGGGGGCGTGAGTCATTCACCCCTCCACTTT. Translated: CASSPRTGGVSHSPLHF. The chain links TRBV18 to TRBJ1-6; 11 bases match TRBD1. Germline CDR1 reads KGHSH; CDR2 reads LQKENI. The CDR3 contains 17 residues. Trimming took 3 bases from V and 8 from J; bases not matched to a gene: 9. Drawing the rest from reference TRBV18 and TRBJ1-6, the complete variable domain is NAGVMQNPRHLVRRRGQEARLRCSPMKGHSHVYWYRQLPEEGLKFMVYLQKENIIDESGMPKERFSAEFPKEGPSILRIQQVVRGDSAAYFCASSPRTGGVSHSPLHFGNGTRLTVT.

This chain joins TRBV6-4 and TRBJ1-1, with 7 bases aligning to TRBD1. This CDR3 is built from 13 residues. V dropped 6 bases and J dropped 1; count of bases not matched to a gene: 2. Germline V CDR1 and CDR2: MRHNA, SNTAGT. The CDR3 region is CASSWDRNTEAFF. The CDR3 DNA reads TGTGCCAGCAGCTGGGACAGGAACACTGAAGCTTTCTTT.

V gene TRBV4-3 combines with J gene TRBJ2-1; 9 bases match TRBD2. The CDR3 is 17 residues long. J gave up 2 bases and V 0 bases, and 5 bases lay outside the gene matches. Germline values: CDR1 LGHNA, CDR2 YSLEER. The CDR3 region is CASSQDLERGAYNEQFF. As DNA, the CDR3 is TGCGCCAGCAGCCAAGATTTGGAGCGGGGGGCCTACAATGAGCAGTTCTTC.

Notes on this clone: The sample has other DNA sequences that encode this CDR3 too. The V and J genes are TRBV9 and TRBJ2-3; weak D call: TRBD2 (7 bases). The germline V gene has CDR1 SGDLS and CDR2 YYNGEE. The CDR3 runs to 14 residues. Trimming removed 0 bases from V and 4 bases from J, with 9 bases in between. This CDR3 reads CASSVGGGADTQYF. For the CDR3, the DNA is TGTGCCAGCAGCGTAGGAGGGGGGGCAGATACGCAGTATTTT.

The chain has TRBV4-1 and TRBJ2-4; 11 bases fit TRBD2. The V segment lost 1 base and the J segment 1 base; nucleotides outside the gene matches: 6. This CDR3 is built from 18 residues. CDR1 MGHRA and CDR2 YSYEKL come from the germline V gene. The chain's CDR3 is CASSQVLAGEGAKNIQYF. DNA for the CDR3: TGCGCCAGCAGCCAAGTACTAGCGGGGGAGGGGGCCAAAAACATTCAGTACTTC.

CDR3 DNA sequence: TGTGCCAGCAGCTTAGCCGGGACAGGGGTTGGTAGCGCCGGGGAGCTGTTTTTT. Residues: CASSLAGTGVGSAGELFF. The chain couples TRBV7-2 to TRBJ2-2, with 10 bases aligning to TRBD1. V was clipped by 0 bases and J by 6 bases; unmatched bases: 10. CDR1 SGHTA and CDR2 FQGNSA come from the germline V gene. This CDR3 contains 18 residues.

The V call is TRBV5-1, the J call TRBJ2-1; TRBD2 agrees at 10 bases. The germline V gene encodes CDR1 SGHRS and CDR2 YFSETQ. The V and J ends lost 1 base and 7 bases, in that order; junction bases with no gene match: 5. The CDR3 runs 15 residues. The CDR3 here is CASSLSGGALNEQFF. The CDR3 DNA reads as TGCGCCAGCAGCTTGAGCGGGGGGGCCCTTAATGAGCAGTTCTTC.

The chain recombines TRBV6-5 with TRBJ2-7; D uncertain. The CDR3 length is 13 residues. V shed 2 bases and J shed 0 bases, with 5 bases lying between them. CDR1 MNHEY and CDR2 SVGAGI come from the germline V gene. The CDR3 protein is CASSYDNSYEQYF. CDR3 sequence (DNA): TGTGCCAGCAGTTACGACAACTCCTACGAGCAGTACTTC.

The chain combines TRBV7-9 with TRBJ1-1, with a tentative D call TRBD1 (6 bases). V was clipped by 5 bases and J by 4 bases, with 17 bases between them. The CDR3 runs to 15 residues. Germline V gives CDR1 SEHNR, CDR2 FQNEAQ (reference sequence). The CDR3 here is CASSVPGTSATEAFF. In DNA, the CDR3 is TGTGCCAGCAGCGTTCCCGGGACAAGCGCCACTGAAGCTTTCTTT. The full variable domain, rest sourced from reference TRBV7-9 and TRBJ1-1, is DTGVSQNPRHKITKRGQNVTFRCDPISEHNRLYWYRQTLGQGPEFLTYFQNEAQLEKSRLLSDRFSAERPKGSFSTLEIQRTEQGDSAMYLCASSVPGTSATEAFFGQGTRLTVV.

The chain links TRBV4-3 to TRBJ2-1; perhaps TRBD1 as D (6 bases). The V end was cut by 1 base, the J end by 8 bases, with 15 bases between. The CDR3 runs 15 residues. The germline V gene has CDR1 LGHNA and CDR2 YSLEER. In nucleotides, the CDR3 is TGCGCCAGCAGCCAAGGGGTGGGGGCGGGCGATGAGCAGTTCTTC. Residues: CASSQGVGAGDEQFF.

In DNA form, the CDR3 reads TGTGCCAGCTCTCGGGATAGCAATCAGCCCCAGCATTTT. Protein product: CASSRDSNQPQHF. The chain carries TRBV27 and TRBJ1-5, with D uncertain. There are 13 residues in the CDR3. The V end was cut by 8 bases, the J end by 0 bases, with 8 bases between. Germline CDR1 and CDR2: MNHEY and SMNVEV (reference sequence).

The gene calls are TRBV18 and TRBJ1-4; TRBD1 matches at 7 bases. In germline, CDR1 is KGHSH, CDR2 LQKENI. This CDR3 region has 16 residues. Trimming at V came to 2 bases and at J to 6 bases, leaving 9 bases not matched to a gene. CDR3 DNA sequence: TGTGCCAGCTCACCAAGGGCCCCTGACAGGGATGAAAAACTGTTTTTT. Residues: CASSPRAPDRDEKLFF.

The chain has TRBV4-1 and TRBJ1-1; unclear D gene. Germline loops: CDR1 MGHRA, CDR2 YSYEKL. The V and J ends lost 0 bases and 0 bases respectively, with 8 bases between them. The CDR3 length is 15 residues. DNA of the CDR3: TGCGCCAGCAGCCAAGAGAGGCAGATGAACACTGAAGCTTTCTTT. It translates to CASSQERQMNTEAFF.

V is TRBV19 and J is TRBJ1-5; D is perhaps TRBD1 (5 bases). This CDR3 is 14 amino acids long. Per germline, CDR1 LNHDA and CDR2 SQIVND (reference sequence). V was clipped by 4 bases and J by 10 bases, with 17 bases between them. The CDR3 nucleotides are TGTGCCAGTAGTACGAACGGGGGATCGGGACCCCAGCATTTT. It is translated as CASSTNGGSGPQHF.

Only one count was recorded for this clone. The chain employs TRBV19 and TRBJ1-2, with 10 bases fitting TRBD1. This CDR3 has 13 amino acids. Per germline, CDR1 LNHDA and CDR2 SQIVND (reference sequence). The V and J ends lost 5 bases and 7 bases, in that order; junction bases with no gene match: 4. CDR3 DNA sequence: TGTGCCAGTAGTCCCGACAGGGGGCTTGGCTACACCTTC. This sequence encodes CASSPDRGLGYTF.

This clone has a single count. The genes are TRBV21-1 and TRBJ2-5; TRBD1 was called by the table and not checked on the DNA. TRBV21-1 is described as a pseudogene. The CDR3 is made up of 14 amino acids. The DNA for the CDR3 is TGTGCCAGCAGCGAACAGGGGCCCCAAGAGACCCAGTACTTC. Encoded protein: CASSEQGPQETQYF.

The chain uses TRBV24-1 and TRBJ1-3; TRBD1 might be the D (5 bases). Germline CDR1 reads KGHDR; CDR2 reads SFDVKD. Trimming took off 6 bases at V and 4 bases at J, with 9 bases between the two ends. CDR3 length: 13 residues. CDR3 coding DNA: TGTGCCACCAGTCAGGGTACGGGAAACACCATATATTTT. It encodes CATSQGTGNTIYF.

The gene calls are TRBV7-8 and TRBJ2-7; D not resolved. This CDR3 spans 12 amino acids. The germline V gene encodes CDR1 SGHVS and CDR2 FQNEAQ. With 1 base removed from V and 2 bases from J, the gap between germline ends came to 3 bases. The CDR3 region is CASSLDTYEQYF. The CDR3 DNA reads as TGTGCCAGCAGCTTAGATACCTACGAGCAGTACTTC.

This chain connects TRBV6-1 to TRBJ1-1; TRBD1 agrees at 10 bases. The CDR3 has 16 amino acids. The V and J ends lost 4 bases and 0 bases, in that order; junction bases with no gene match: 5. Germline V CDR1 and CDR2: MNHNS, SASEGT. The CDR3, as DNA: TGTGCCAGCAGTGGGGGGGACAGGGGCATGAACACTGAAGCTTTCTTT. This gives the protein CASSGGDRGMNTEAFF.

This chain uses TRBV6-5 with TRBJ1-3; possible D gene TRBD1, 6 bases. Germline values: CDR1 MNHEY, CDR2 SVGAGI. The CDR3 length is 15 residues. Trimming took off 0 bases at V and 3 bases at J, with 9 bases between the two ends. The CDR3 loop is CASSYSSGVGNTIYF. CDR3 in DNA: TGTGCCAGCAGTTACTCTTCAGGGGTTGGAAACACCATATATTTT.

The CDR3 DNA reads as TGCAGTGCTAGTATGGAGGGTATGGACTATGGCTACACCTTC. It is translated as CSASMEGMDYGYTF. This chain links TRBV20-1 with TRBJ1-2; D uncertain. V lost 3 bases to trimming and J lost 3 bases, with 14 bases between them. Germline lookup yields CDR1 DFQATT and CDR2 SNEGSKA (reference sequence). The CDR3 is 14 residues long.

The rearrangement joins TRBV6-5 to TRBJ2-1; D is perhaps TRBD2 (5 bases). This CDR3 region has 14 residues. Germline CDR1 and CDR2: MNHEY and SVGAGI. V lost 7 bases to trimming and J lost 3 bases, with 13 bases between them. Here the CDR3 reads CASKGGLLYNEQFF. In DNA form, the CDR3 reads TGTGCCAGCAAGGGCGGACTCCTCTACAATGAGCAGTTCTTC.

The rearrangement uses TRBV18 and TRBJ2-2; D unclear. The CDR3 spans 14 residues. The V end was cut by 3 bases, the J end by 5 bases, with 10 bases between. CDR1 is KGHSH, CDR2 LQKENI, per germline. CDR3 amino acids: CASSPSIRTGELFF. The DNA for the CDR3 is TGTGCCAGCTCACCGAGTATACGAACCGGGGAGCTGTTTTTT.